The 26 T cell receptor beta chains presented below share a single source sample, sequenced in a study of OX40 agonist ivuxolimab in advanced cancers. Measured with immunoSEQ multiplex PCR; TCRdb has only the in-frame clones, and not every one. In the table there are 90,000 to 100,000 clones, roughly 95% of which are singletons. This sample comprised CD4+ or CD8+ T cells sorted from blood, obtained in a trial of the OX40 agonist ivuxolimab. These TCRs come from an adult with an advanced solid tumor such as melanoma, head and neck, liver or kidney cancer.

The CDR3 is CASSPPRSSWRGGTQYF. The CDR3 bases are TGTGCCAGCAGCCCCCCTCGTTCTAGTTGGCGCGGAGGTACGCAGTATTTT. This rearrangement joins TRBV13 to TRBJ2-3; TRBD2 is a possible D gene (5 bases). The CDR3 has 17 amino acids. CDR1 and CDR2 from the germline V gene are PRHDT and FYEKMQ (reference sequence). Trimming cost V 5 bases and J 8 bases, with 26 bases left between them.

The chain links TRBV25-1 to TRBJ2-7; D gene ambiguous. Per germline, CDR1 MGHDK and CDR2 SYGVNS. The V end was cut by 4 bases, the J end by 2 bases, with 9 bases between. The CDR3 totals 13 residues. The CDR3 DNA reads TGTGCCAGCAGTGGCACAGAGACCTACGAGCAGTACTTC. Residues: CASSGTETYEQYF.

This rearrangement joins TRBV6-6 to TRBJ2-7, with D perhaps given as TRBD1 or TRBD2 (5 bases each). Germline lookup yields CDR1 MNHNY and CDR2 SVGAGI (reference sequence). This CDR3 contains 14 residues. V dropped 4 bases and J dropped 5 bases, with 15 bases sitting between them. CDR3 region: CASSFTGQSHEQYF. DNA of the CDR3: TGTGCCAGCAGTTTCACGGGGCAGAGCCACGAGCAGTACTTC.

V usage is TRBV10-2 and J usage is TRBJ2-1; D is possibly TRBD1 (6 bases). V was cut by 8 bases and J by 5 bases, with 13 bases left in between. The length of the CDR3 is 13 residues. Germline CDR1 reads WSHSY; CDR2 reads SAAADI. CDR3 in amino acids: CASEDGGHNEQFF. The CDR3 DNA reads as TGCGCCAGCGAGGATGGGGGCCACAATGAGCAGTTCTTC.

Here the CDR3 DNA reads TGTGCCACCAGCAGCGGACAGGGGCTGGCTGGAAACACCATATATTTT. It translates to CATSSGQGLAGNTIYF. V gene TRBV15 combines with J gene TRBJ1-3; TRBD1 matches at 9 bases. Germline loops: CDR1 LNHNV, CDR2 YYDKDF (reference sequence). The ends lost 3 bases at V and 2 bases at J; junction bases unmatched: 5. This CDR3 has 16 residues.

For this clone: This same CDR3 is encoded by further DNA sequences in the sample. The rearrangement links TRBV9 to TRBJ2-7; D might be TRBD2 (6 bases). Germline V gene sequence: CDR1 SGDLS, CDR2 YYNGEE. The CDR3 is made up of 13 amino acids. V was pared by 0 bases and J by 5 bases, with 9 bases between. CDR3 protein: CASSVAGVNEQYF. In nucleotides, the CDR3 is TGTGCCAGCAGCGTAGCGGGGGTGAACGAGCAGTACTTC.

This clone has just one count. The genes are TRBV7-3 and TRBJ2-2, with D possibly matching TRBD2 (6 bases). The CDR3 covers 12 residues. V was clipped by 5 bases and J by 7 bases, with 8 bases between them. Germline CDR1 is SGHTA and CDR2 is FQGTGA. CDR3 coding DNA: TGTGCCAGCAGCCCCGGGGGCGGGGAGCTGTTTTTT. It is translated as CASSPGGGELFF.

This chain's CDR3 is CASTILAGGTYEQYF. CDR3 DNA sequence: TGTGCCAGCACCATACTAGCGGGAGGGACCTACGAGCAGTACTTC. The V call is TRBV7-9, the J call TRBJ2-7, with 13 nucleotides matching TRBD2. The V and J ends lost 7 bases and 2 bases, in that order; junction bases with no gene match: 5. The V gene's germline CDR1 is SEHNR and CDR2 FQNEAQ (reference sequence). The CDR3 loop spans 15 amino acids.

This clone has just one count. The J gene is TRBJ1-1, the V gene TRBV19; the D is unclear. V lost 3 bases, J lost 1 base, and 18 bases lay in between. CDR3 length equals 17 residues. Per the germline V gene, CDR1 is LNHDA and CDR2 is SQIVND (reference sequence). This chain's CDR3 is CASSIRETMLRNTEAFF. The DNA for the CDR3 is TGTGCCAGTAGTATTAGGGAGACAATGCTCCGGAACACTGAAGCTTTCTTT.

This clone was detected a few times. The chain carries TRBV7-9 and TRBJ2-7, with 8 bases identical to TRBD1. Germline V gene sequence: CDR1 SEHNR, CDR2 FQNEAQ (reference sequence). This CDR3 comprises 14 residues. After removal of 5 bases from V and 4 bases from J, the junction contained 7 bases not matched to a gene. The CDR3: CASSQPGQVYEQYF. CDR3 bases: TGTGCCAGCAGCCAGCCGGGACAGGTTTACGAGCAGTACTTC. Complete variable domain (other parts from reference TRBV7-9 and TRBJ2-7): DTGVSQNPRHKITKRGQNVTFRCDPISEHNRLYWYRQTLGQGPEFLTYFQNEAQLEKSRLLSDRFSAERPKGSFSTLEIQRTEQGDSAMYLCASSQPGQVYEQYFGPGTRLTVT.

The chain links TRBV2 to TRBJ2-7; D remains ambiguous. This CDR3 spans 14 amino acids. V lost 6 bases to trimming and J lost 2 bases, with 14 bases between them. The germline gives CDR1 SNHLY, CDR2 FYNNEI. CDR3 sequence (DNA): TGTGCCAGCAGGGCCCTAGGGCCCACCTACGAGCAGTACTTC. It specifies CASRALGPTYEQYF.

The chain couples TRBV5-8 to TRBJ2-7; 9 positions match TRBD1. Germline CDR1 reads SGHTS; CDR2 reads YDEGEE. There are 14 residues in the CDR3. V lost 2 bases and J lost 4; bases outside the gene matches: 4. The CDR3 spells CASSLPGQGYEQYF. The CDR3 bases are TGTGCCAGCAGCTTACCCGGACAGGGGTACGAGCAGTACTTC.

This chain uses TRBV7-3 with TRBJ2-2; D unclear. The CDR3 sequence is 13 residues long. Trimming stripped 1 base from V and 4 bases from J, with 4 bases between. Germline V gene lookup returns CDR1 SGHTA and CDR2 FQGTGA. CDR3 coding DNA: TGTGCCAGCAGCTTAAGCGGCACCGGGGAGCTGTTTTTT. This sequence encodes CASSLSGTGELFF.

This rearrangement joins TRBV29-1 to TRBJ2-1; 8 bases are shared with TRBD2. The CDR3 spans 15 residues. Germline CDR1 and CDR2: SQVTM and ANQGSEA. J gave up 3 bases and V 2 bases, and 6 bases lay outside the gene matches. CDR3 region: CSVEKGLDIYNEQFF. In DNA form, the CDR3 reads TGCAGCGTTGAAAAGGGACTAGACATCTACAATGAGCAGTTCTTC.

The rearrangement joins TRBV5-6 to TRBJ2-7; D gene unclear. Per germline, CDR1 SGHDT and CDR2 YYEEEE. The CDR3 has 12 amino acids. Trimming left V 3 bases short and J 3 bases short, with 7 bases between. The CDR3 coding sequence is TGTGCCAGCAGCTCGGACGGCTACGAGCAGTACTTC. Translation: CASSSDGYEQYF.

The chain has TRBV27 and TRBJ1-2, with 8 bases fitting TRBD1. J was trimmed by 4 bases and V by 5 bases; bases with no gene match: 9. This CDR3 comprises 15 residues. Germline assignment: CDR1 MNHEY and CDR2 SMNVEV (reference sequence). The CDR3 nucleotides are TGTGCCAGCAGTGGGGGGACAGGCGATATCTATGGCTACACCTTC. This codes for CASSGGTGDIYGYTF.

The rearrangement uses TRBV5-1 and TRBJ2-7; D not certain. CDR1 is SGHRS and CDR2 is YFSETQ in the germline V gene. The CDR3 consists of 13 residues. Trimming stripped 7 bases from V and 0 bases from J, with 11 bases between. CDR3 residues: CASRLQTSYEQYF. In nucleotides, the CDR3 is TGCGCCAGCCGGTTACAGACCTCCTACGAGCAGTACTTC.

This chain joins TRBV25-1 and TRBJ2-5; 8 nucleotides align to TRBD1. The V segment lost 7 bases and the J segment 5 bases; nucleotides outside the gene matches: 9. CDR1 is MGHDK, CDR2 SYGVNS, per germline. CDR3 length: 14 amino acids. CDR3 in amino acids: CASKGRGRRETQYF. For the CDR3, the DNA is TGTGCCAGCAAGGGCAGGGGGCGCCGGGAGACCCAGTACTTC.

The chain recombines TRBV9 with TRBJ2-7; TRBD1 matches 9 bases. V shed 3 bases, J shed 2 bases, and the junction held 6 bases outside the gene matches. Per the germline V gene, CDR1 is SGDLS and CDR2 is YYNGEE. The CDR3 is made up of 15 amino acids. The CDR3 sequence: CASSATGTGTYEQYF. DNA of the CDR3: TGTGCCAGCAGCGCCACCGGGACAGGGACCTACGAGCAGTACTTC.

The V and J genes are TRBV9 and TRBJ2-3, with 12 bases that match TRBD2. Trimming removed 6 bases from V and 6 bases from J; junction bases left unmatched: 5. The CDR3 loop spans 14 amino acids. Germline V lookup: CDR1 SGDLS, CDR2 YYNGEE. The CDR3 DNA reads as TGTGCCAGCACTCCTAGCGGGAGGGCCGATACGCAGTATTTT. Its translation is CASTPSGRADTQYF. Looking up the rest from reference TRBV9 and TRBJ2-3 gives the full variable domain: DSGVTQTPKHLITATGQRVTLRCSPRSGDLSVYWYQQSLDQGLQFLIQYYNGEERAKGNILERFSAQQFPDLHSELNLSSLELGDSALYFCASTPSGRADTQYFGPGTRLTVL.

The rearrangement links TRBV4-3 to TRBJ2-2; perhaps TRBD1 as D (6 bases). This CDR3 comprises 15 residues. The V gene's germline CDR1 is LGHNA and CDR2 YSLEER. The germline V and J ends were trimmed by 2 bases and 6 bases, with 13 bases remaining between them. As DNA, the CDR3 is TGCGCCAGCAGCCAAACCGTTGCAGGGGCCGGGGAGCTGTTTTTT. Translated, it gives CASSQTVAGAGELFF.

CDR3 loop: CASSLRLADEQFF. The CDR3 nucleotides read TGTGCCAGCAGCTTGAGGCTAGCGGATGAGCAGTTCTTC. The chain joins TRBV5-4 to TRBJ2-1; 7 positions match TRBD2. After removal of 1 base from V and 8 bases from J, the junction contained 3 bases not matched to a gene. CDR1 and CDR2 from the germline V gene are SGHNT and YYREEE (reference sequence). There are 13 residues in the CDR3.

The chain joins TRBV19 to TRBJ1-2; TRBD1 might be the D (5 bases). The CDR3 is 15 amino acids. The V gene's germline CDR1 is LNHDA and CDR2 SQIVND (reference sequence). Between the trimmed V and J ends, which lost 3 bases and 5 bases, there was a span of 16 bases. Here the CDR3 reads CASSIGGTETYGYTF. In DNA form, the CDR3 reads TGTGCCAGTAGTATTGGTGGGACGGAGACGTATGGCTACACCTTC.

V and J are TRBV7-8 and TRBJ2-3; D is ambiguous. Trimming shortened V by 5 bases and J by 4 bases, and 13 bases separated the two germline ends. There are 14 residues in the CDR3. Germline V gene lookup returns CDR1 SGHVS and CDR2 FQNEAQ. The CDR3 region is CASSTSDYSDTQYF. The CDR3 nucleotides read TGTGCCAGCAGCACCAGCGATTATTCAGATACGCAGTATTTT.

This chain links TRBV27 with TRBJ2-1, with D tentatively TRBD1 (7 bases). Trimming removed 6 bases from V and 1 base from J, with 16 bases in between. This CDR3 is 16 amino acids long. CDR1 and CDR2 from the germline V gene are MNHEY and SMNVEV (reference sequence). In DNA form, the CDR3 reads TGTGCCAGCAGCTATTCCGCGGGACAGTCCTACAATGAGCAGTTCTTC. Its translation is CASSYSAGQSYNEQFF.

The gene calls are TRBV4-1 and TRBJ2-7; tentatively, D is TRBD1 (6 bases). CDR1 is MGHRA, CDR2 YSYEKL, per germline. The CDR3 runs to 16 residues. Trimming left V 0 bases short and J 1 base short, with 13 bases between. In DNA form, the CDR3 reads TGCGCCAGCAGCCAAGAGTACAGGGTGGAGTCCTACGAGCAGTACTTC. Encoded protein: CASSQEYRVESYEQYF.